This is a list of T cell receptor beta chains from one sample in a study of blood T cells in healthy people across ages. TCRdb passed the 5' RACE reads through MiXCR, listing each CDR3 protein once. The table shows about 970,000 distinct CDR3 sequences, with roughly 51% occurring only once. The sample consisted of blood. These receptors originate from a woman in her fifties or sixties in good health. Each CDR3 is given with its conserved first and last residue.

CDR3 protein | V gene
CSALGQGGKKYF | TRBV20-1
CASAGPSLTSGYTDTQYF | TRBV3-1
CASSLVLLAVPEQFF | TRBV7-2
CASSLGVNGGYGYTF | TRBV5-1
CASSQGQGLSQETQYF | TRBV4-1
CASSSRPTGKSYEQYF | TRBV19
CASSLGVGSSYEQYF | TRBV7-2
CSAREPVGQPQHF | TRBV20-1
CASTRRDVQETQYF | TRBV7-8
CSARDLAHNEQFF | TRBV20-1
CASWDREGSGYTF | TRBV27
CASSGWTSGKGRETQYF | TRBV9
CASTTNTGTVSYEQYF | TRBV7-9
CASSPPRVTGELFF | TRBV6-2/TRBV6-3
CSARRADMNTEAFF | TRBV20-1
CSASYGRGAGYEQYF | TRBV20-1
CASSQDISGTGLEQYF | TRBV4-1
CASSPGARQPQHF | TRBV12-3/TRBV12-4
CASSSRTGGTTDTQYF | TRBV27
CASRPSGRGYDEQFF | TRBV12-3/TRBV12-4
CASSLGGYNEQYF | TRBV28
CASETAQETQYF | TRBV28
CASRGLAGLGSSTDTQYF | TRBV28
CSVAQPREIHEQYF | TRBV29-1
CASSYSLGPGSYTF | TRBV6-6
CSVELAGVGEQYF | TRBV29-1
CASSHMTPATDTQYF | TRBV7-6
CSGLISGSLDNEQFF | TRBV29-1